Following are 18 T cell receptor beta chains from one sample sequenced in a study of cytomegalovirus exposure and HLA in healthy donors. The PCR had 60 Vbeta and 13 Jbeta primers. Repertoires were generated with immunoSEQ multiplex PCR, while TCRdb's copy carries only in-frame clones and drops some. The sample includes 100,000 to 150,000 clones, 83% of them seen just once. Specimen: PBMCs. The receptors derive from a woman aged 35 to 49 in good health and CMV-seropositive.

For this clone: One end of the junction does not line up with germline, which may come from a read error. This chain uses TRBV4-1 with TRBJ1-3, with a tentative D call TRBD1 (5 bases). Germline V gene lookup returns CDR1 MGHRA and CDR2 YSYEKL. The CDR3 is 17 amino acids. The CDR3 sequence: CASRQGFQGSSGNTIYF. Written as DNA, the CDR3 is TGCGCCAGCAGGCAAGGGTTCCAGGGCTCATCCGGAAACACCATATATTTT.

The gene calls are TRBV19 and TRBJ2-1; tentative D call: TRBD2 (6 bases). This CDR3 comprises 15 residues. Trimming removed 5 bases from V and 5 bases from J, with 16 bases in between. Germline V gene sequence: CDR1 LNHDA, CDR2 SQIVND (reference sequence). The CDR3 nucleotides are TGTGCCAGTAGTCGGCTAGCGACACCCGACAATGAGCAGTTCTTC. It yields the protein CASSRLATPDNEQFF.

This chain uses TRBV5-1 with TRBJ2-2; 7 bases match TRBD2. The length of the CDR3 is 16 residues. The V and J ends lost 0 bases and 1 base, in that order; junction bases with no gene match: 3. From germline, CDR1 is SGHRS and CDR2 YFSETQ. In DNA form, the CDR3 reads TGCGCCAGCAGCTTGGATCCTAGCGGGAACACCGGGGAGCTGTTTTTT. Translation: CASSLDPSGNTGELFF.

The rearrangement links TRBV28 to TRBJ2-1; 9 bases match TRBD1. This CDR3 has 17 residues. The ends lost 5 bases at V and 4 bases at J; junction bases unmatched: 12. The germline V gene encodes CDR1 MDHEN and CDR2 SYDVKM. CDR3 DNA sequence: TGTGCCAGCAGTGCCCCCCGCCGGGACAGGGTTTACAATGAGCAGTTCTTC. Protein sequence: CASSAPRRDRVYNEQFF.

The chain employs TRBV19 and TRBJ2-3; TRBD1 matches at 8 bases. The length of the CDR3 is 13 residues. V shed 10 bases, J shed 0 bases, and the junction held 3 bases outside the gene matches. CDR1 and CDR2 (germline): LNHDA, SQIVND (reference sequence). The CDR3 nucleotides are TGTGCCACCGGGGACAGGAGCACAGATACGCAGTATTTT. This codes for CATGDRSTDTQYF.

This chain connects TRBV19 to TRBJ2-5, with D maybe TRBD2 (6 bases). Matching the DNA end better, TRBJ2-7 makes the J call doubtful. CDR3 length equals 15 residues. The V gene's germline CDR1 is LNHDA and CDR2 SQIVND (reference sequence). The CDR3 sequence is CASTVGSGGSYEQYF. The CDR3 DNA is TGTGCCAGTACCGTCGGGAGCGGCGGGTCCTACGAGCAGTACTTC.

The V and J genes are TRBV11-3 and TRBJ1-4; D perhaps matches TRBD1 (5 bases). Germline values: CDR1 SGHNT, CDR2 YENEEA. Deletions cut 5 bases from V and 0 bases from J, with 13 bases between. The CDR3 length is 16 residues. The CDR3 region is CASSPLRDSTNEKLFF. The CDR3 DNA reads TGTGCCAGCAGCCCACTTCGGGACTCAACTAATGAAAAACTGTTTTTT.

This chain joins TRBV6-6 and TRBJ1-1, with 9 bases that match TRBD1. V lost 6 bases, J lost 2 bases, and 7 bases stayed unmatched. The V gene's germline CDR1 is MNHNY and CDR2 SVGAGI (reference sequence). This CDR3 spans 15 amino acids. CDR3 DNA: TGTGCCAGCAGAGCCGGGACAGGGATAAACACTGAAGCTTTCTTT. It is translated as CASRAGTGINTEAFF.

V usage is TRBV10-3 and J usage is TRBJ2-7; 8 nucleotides agree with TRBD1. Germline loops: CDR1 ENHRY, CDR2 SYGVKD. The junction had 7 bases not matched to a gene; V was cut back by 4 bases and J by 2 bases. This CDR3 spans 15 amino acids. CDR3 DNA sequence: TGTGCCATCAGTGCTCCGGACAGGGCGCCCTACGAGCAGTACTTC. This codes for CAISAPDRAPYEQYF.

CDR3 loop: CSVGGLADAFGQYF. The CDR3 DNA reads TGCAGCGTTGGGGGACTAGCGGATGCGTTCGGGCAGTACTTC. This chain connects TRBV29-1 to TRBJ2-7; TRBD2 aligns across 11 bases. This CDR3 has 14 residues. Trimming at V came to 4 bases and at J to 9 bases, leaving 11 bases not matched to a gene. Germline V gene lookup returns CDR1 SQVTM and CDR2 ANQGSEA.

The chain combines TRBV28 with TRBJ2-7; 8 nucleotides line up with TRBD2. The germline CDR1 and CDR2 sequences are MDHEN and SYDVKM. The V and J ends lost 4 bases and 4 bases, in that order; junction bases with no gene match: 6. The CDR3 length is 14 residues. CDR3 loop: CASSSAGAIYEQYF. DNA of the CDR3: TGTGCCAGCAGTTCAGCGGGAGCGATTTACGAGCAGTACTTC.

Turning to this clone: This sample also contains other DNA sequences that code for the same CDR3. This rearrangement joins TRBV7-9 to TRBJ2-1; D gene uncertain. CDR3 size: 17 residues. Per the germline V gene, CDR1 is SEHNR and CDR2 is FQNEAQ (reference sequence). V lost 3 bases and J 0 bases, leaving 15 bases between the germline ends. The CDR3 protein is CASSLALGPSSYNEQFF. Written as DNA, the CDR3 is TGTGCCAGCAGCTTGGCTCTAGGCCCAAGCTCCTACAATGAGCAGTTCTTC.

The gene calls are TRBV4-2 and TRBJ1-2; D possibly corresponds to TRBD1 (5 bases). Germline V gives CDR1 LGHNA, CDR2 YNFKEQ. V lost 1 base to trimming and J lost 8 bases, with 20 bases between them. The length of the CDR3 is 16 residues. For the CDR3, the DNA is TGTGCCAGCAGCCAAGTCGGGAGCTTGGGGGATGAGGGCTACACCTTC. Its translation: CASSQVGSLGDEGYTF.

The chain employs TRBV10-1 and TRBJ2-3; maybe TRBD2 (5 bases). The V gene's germline CDR1 is WNHNN and CDR2 SYGVQD (reference sequence). The CDR3 runs to 15 residues. V lost 10 bases and J 0 bases, leaving 17 bases between the germline ends. The CDR3: CANPPRRFSTDTQYF. CDR3 coding DNA: TGCGCCAATCCCCCTAGGAGGTTTAGCACAGATACGCAGTATTTT.

The chain recombines TRBV6-5 with TRBJ2-5; 10 positions agree with TRBD1. The J segment lost 5 bases and the V segment lost 6 bases, leaving 9 bases of the junction unmatched. Germline CDR1 and CDR2: MNHEY and SVGAGI. There are 15 residues in the CDR3. CDR3 amino acids: CASSPGQGKWETQYF. The CDR3 DNA follows: TGTGCCAGCAGCCCGGGACAGGGGAAATGGGAGACCCAGTACTTC.

A single count supports this clone. CDR3 loop: CASSPQVVEETQYF. CDR3 nucleotides: TGCGCCAGCAGCCCCCAGGTGGTAGAAGAGACCCAGTACTTC. The chain recombines TRBV4-1 with TRBJ2-5; no definite D call. Germline V gene sequence: CDR1 MGHRA, CDR2 YSYEKL. V dropped 4 bases and J dropped 3 bases, with 12 bases sitting between them. The CDR3 runs to 14 residues.

This chain links TRBV7-2 with TRBJ1-3; 9 nucleotides align to TRBD1. Germline-derived CDR1 and CDR2 are SGHTA and FQGNSA. This CDR3 is built from 14 residues. The V segment lost 6 bases and the J segment 4 bases; nucleotides outside the gene matches: 4. The CDR3 DNA follows: TGTGCCAGCAGTACAGGGGGCGCGGGAAACACCATATATTTT. It codes for CASSTGGAGNTIYF.

In its sample, this clone was seen once. The chain combines TRBV2 with TRBJ2-7; TRBD2 matches 12 bases. Germline loops: CDR1 SNHLY, CDR2 FYNNEI. J gave up 6 bases and V 4 bases, and 7 bases lay outside the gene matches. The CDR3 covers 15 residues. CDR3 coding DNA: TGTGCCAGCAGTGGCCACCTAGCGGGAGGGGCCGAGCAGTACTTC. It translates to CASSGHLAGGAEQYF. Looking up the rest from reference TRBV2 and TRBJ2-7 gives the full variable domain: EPEVTQTPSHQVTQMGQEVILRCVPISNHLYFYWYRQILGQKVEFLVSFYNNEISEKSEIFDDQFSVERPDGSNFTLKIRSTKLEDSAMYFCASSGHLAGGAEQYFGPGTRLTVT.